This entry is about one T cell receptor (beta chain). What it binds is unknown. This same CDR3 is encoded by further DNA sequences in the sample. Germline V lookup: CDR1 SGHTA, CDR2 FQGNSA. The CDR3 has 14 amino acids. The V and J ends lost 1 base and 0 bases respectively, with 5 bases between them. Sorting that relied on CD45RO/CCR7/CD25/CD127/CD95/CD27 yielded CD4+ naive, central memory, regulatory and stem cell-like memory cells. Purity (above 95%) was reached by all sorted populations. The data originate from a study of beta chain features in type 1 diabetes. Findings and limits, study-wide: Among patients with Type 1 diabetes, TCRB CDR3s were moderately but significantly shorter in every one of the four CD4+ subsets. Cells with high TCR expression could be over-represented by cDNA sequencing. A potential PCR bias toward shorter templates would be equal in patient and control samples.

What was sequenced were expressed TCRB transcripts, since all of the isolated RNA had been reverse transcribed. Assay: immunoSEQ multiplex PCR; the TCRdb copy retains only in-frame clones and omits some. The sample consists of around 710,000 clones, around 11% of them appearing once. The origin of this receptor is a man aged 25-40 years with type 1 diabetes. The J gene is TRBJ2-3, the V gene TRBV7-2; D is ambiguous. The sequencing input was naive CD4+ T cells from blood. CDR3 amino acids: CASSLDPSTDTQYF. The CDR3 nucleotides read TGTGCCAGCAGCTTAGACCCGAGCACAGATACGCAGTATTTT.